This T cell receptor beta chain was retrieved from a study of blood T cell repertoires in COVID-19. Across the whole study: The analysed material was cDNA or gDNA that came from T cells, B-cell-depleted T cells, or PBMCs.

The length of the CDR3 is 13 residues. V was clipped by 4 bases and J by 7 bases, with 11 bases between them. Germline V gene data show CDR1 as SGHTA and CDR2 as FQGTGA. The assay was immunoSEQ multiplex PCR, and TCRdb's table has in-frame clones only and misses some. Here the sample spans about 58,000 clones, around nine tenths being singletons. The sequenced sample consisted of peripheral blood. The clonotype originates from a woman in her 70s with active COVID-19. The chain employs TRBV7-3 and TRBJ2-1; D perhaps matches TRBD1 (5 bases). DNA of the CDR3: TGTGCCAGCAGCTCAAACAGGCGGAATGAGCAGTTCTTC. This gives the protein CASSSNRRNEQFF.